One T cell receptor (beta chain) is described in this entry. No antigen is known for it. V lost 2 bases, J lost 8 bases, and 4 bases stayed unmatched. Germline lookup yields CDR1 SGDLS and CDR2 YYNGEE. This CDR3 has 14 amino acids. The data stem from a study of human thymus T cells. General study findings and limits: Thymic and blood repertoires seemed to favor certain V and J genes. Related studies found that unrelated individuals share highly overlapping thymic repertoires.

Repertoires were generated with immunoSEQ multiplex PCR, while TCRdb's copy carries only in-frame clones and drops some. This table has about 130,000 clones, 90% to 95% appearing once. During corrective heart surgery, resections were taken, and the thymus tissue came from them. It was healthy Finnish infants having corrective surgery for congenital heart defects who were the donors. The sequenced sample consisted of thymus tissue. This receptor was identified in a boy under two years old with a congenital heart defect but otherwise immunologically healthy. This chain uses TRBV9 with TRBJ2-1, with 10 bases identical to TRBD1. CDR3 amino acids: CASSVDRGVDEQFF. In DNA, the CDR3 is TGTGCCAGCAGCGTGGACAGGGGGGTGGATGAGCAGTTCTTC. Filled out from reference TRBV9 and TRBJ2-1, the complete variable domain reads DSGVTQTPKHLITATGQRVTLRCSPRSGDLSVYWYQQSLDQGLQFLIQYYNGEERAKGNILERFSAQQFPDLHSELNLSSLELGDSALYFCASSVDRGVDEQFFGPGTRLTVL.